Given below is one T cell receptor (beta chain) in context. This clone's antigen is unknown. No base qualities exist here, and no much larger clone lies one base off it. The library was produced with the immunoSEQ multiplex PCR assay. Rearranged TCR beta chain sequences were amplified with the hsTCRB Kit following the manufacturer's protocol. TCRB libraries were sequenced on an Illumina MiSeq. The source study handled its data this way. The proprietary platform of the kit vendor was used for demultiplexing, trimming and gene mapping. TCRdb stores this immuneACCESS table with in-frame sequences only. Part of the clones is absent; in the studies checked, under half of the shortfall reflects unresolved V genes, and no reason is known for the rest. The V and J calls and the clone size are those of that table, but D and trimming were determined from the DNA. The sample table contains about 94,000 clones; only one count was recorded for 85% to 90% of them. 0.6% to 0.95% of the sample is held by the ten biggest clonotypes.

This sample is part of a study of a mutant IDH1 vaccine in newly diagnosed glioma (dated by TCRdb to the early 2020s). At the level of the whole study: In the chemotherapy-containing groups, vaccination started alongside temozolomide cycles, whereas in patients who had radiotherapy alone it started 4-6 weeks after radiotherapy. Of the roughly 34 treated patients, roughly 60% were male and approximately 38% were female, and the mean age was around 40 years. Prior to enrollment, standard therapy consisting of radiotherapy alone, temozolomide alone, or radiochemotherapy with temozolomide had been administered to patients, with the combination being received by most patients. The week-35 safety follow-up was designated visit V12, and the week-47 end of study was designated visit V13. Peripheral blood samples were drawn at six visits, namely V03 (baseline), V05, V07, V10, V12 and V13. For exploratory analyses, longitudinal TCRB deep sequencing was carried out in about 25 treated patients wherever samples were available. Overall results and qualifications from the work: Availability determined which PBMC samples were chosen for TCRB deep sequencing. No apparent relationship was observed between pseudoprogression and alterations in the top peripheral T cell clonotypes detected by TCRB sequencing. Immune responses induced by the vaccine were seen in approximately 93% of patients across multiple MHC alleles. It was noted by the authors that analyses of patient blood samples could not be reproduced owing to sample limitations.

From the cysteine through the phenylalanine, the CDR3 covers 14 amino acids. The retained sequence is limited to the CDR3, 42 bases, with the frame set at the first base. V is reduced by 3 bases and J by 6 bases, leaving a spacing of 11 bases between them. The germline V gene encodes CDR1 MNHEY and CDR2 SMNVEV (reference sequence). The sample's time point label is to be understood as: week 47, end of study. Every vaccine dose consisted of 300 ug of a 20-mer mutant IDH1 peptide in Montanide, administered subcutaneously together with topical imiquimod. Eight vaccinations were administered to patients in weeks 1, 3, 5, 7, 11, 15, 19 and 23, corresponding to visits V03 through V10. Donors had newly diagnosed WHO grade 3 or 4 IDH1-mutant astrocytomas with loss of nuclear ATRX. The samples were drawn from NOA16, a multicentre, single-arm, open-label phase I trial in Germany that tested a mutant IDH1 peptide vaccine in humans for the first time. Genomic DNA for TCRB sequencing was extracted from EDTA blood using the DNeasy Blood and Tissue Kit.

The sample was PBMCs, taken from a glioma patient whose treatment included an IDH1 peptide vaccine. The source is a woman in her 50s with glioma. The V and J segments used are TRBV27 and TRBJ2-2, with the D gene call left open. The encoded CDR3 is CASSFISGAGELFF. The nucleotides are TGTGCCAGCAGTTTTATTAGTGGGGCCGGGGAGCTGTTTTTT.